This passage covers 15 T cell receptor beta chains from one sample sequenced in a study of shared clonotypes between healthy human individuals (dated by TCRdb to 2020 to 2021). The library was prepared using the immunoSEQ multiplex PCR assay. The table comes from immuneACCESS by way of TCRdb, which keeps in-frame sequences with V and J called. Part of the clones is missing from these tables; in studies checked, under half for an unresolved V gene and the rest for unknown reasons. For this sample the table gives more than 2 million clones, of which approximately 94% were detected only once. The top ten clonotypes cover 0.1% to 0.15% of the sample. Sequencing used naive CD4+ T cells sorted from blood. The cell subset or site label corresponds to: CD45RA+ positively selected. The receptors stem from a man in his late teens or twenties in good health.

This sequence joins TRBV18 and TRBJ1-4, with 7 bases matching TRBD1. The V and J ends lost 4 bases and 8 bases, in that order; junction bases with no gene match: 4. In germline, CDR1 is KGHSH, CDR2 LQKENI. The CDR3 has 13 amino acids. Here the CDR3 reads CASSQTQGEKLFF. CDR3 DNA sequence: TGTGCCAGCTCACAGACACAGGGGGAAAAACTGTTTTTT.

CDR3 amino acids: CASSSGGLLIFYEQYF. The CDR3 nucleotides read TGTGCCAGCAGTTCTGGGGGTTTACTTATCTTCTACGAGCAGTACTTC. The rearrangement joins TRBV6-6 to TRBJ2-7; D is possibly TRBD1 or TRBD2 (5 bases each). This CDR3 contains 16 residues. Germline V CDR1 and CDR2: MNHNY, SVGAGI (reference sequence). Deletions cut 4 bases from V and 3 bases from J, with 19 bases between.

The J gene is TRBJ1-1, the V gene TRBV10-3, with D perhaps TRBD1 (6 bases). The ends were cut back, 3 bases at V and 4 bases at J, with 15 bases in the middle. Germline lookup yields CDR1 ENHRY and CDR2 SYGVKD. The CDR3 has 15 residues. The CDR3 region has the DNA TGTGCCATCAGTGACAGGGGTTGGTCGGGCACTGAAGCTTTCTTT. This encodes CAISDRGWSGTEAFF.

This rearrangement joins TRBV6-1 to TRBJ2-7, with 8 nucleotides matching TRBD2. V lost 7 bases, J lost 4 bases, and 12 bases stayed unmatched. The CDR3 covers 15 residues. Germline CDR1 and CDR2: MNHNS and SASEGT. Here the CDR3 DNA reads TGTGCCAGCACCCCGATGATAGCGGGATGGTACGAGCAGTACTTC. Protein product: CASTPMIAGWYEQYF.

The rearrangement links TRBV5-3 to TRBJ2-7; 8 bases align to TRBD1. TRBV5-3 counts as an open reading frame of uncertain function. Trimming took 1 base from V and 6 from J; bases not matched to a gene: 3. This CDR3 has 13 residues. CDR3 sequence reads: CARSLQGAVEQYF. The DNA of the CDR3 is TGTGCCAGAAGCTTGCAGGGGGCTGTCGAGCAGTACTTC.

The rearrangement links TRBV4-3 to TRBJ2-3; 11 bases align to TRBD2. Germline V CDR1 and CDR2: LGHNA, YSLEER. The CDR3 has 16 residues. Trimming took 8 bases from V and 0 from J; bases not matched to a gene: 7. The CDR3 DNA follows: TGCGCCAGCGGCGAGAGGACTAGCGGGAGCACAGATACGCAGTATTTT. Translating it yields CASGERTSGSTDTQYF.

This chain uses TRBV19 with TRBJ1-2, with TRBD1 identical over 7 bases. Germline CDR1 LNHDA, CDR2 SQIVND (reference sequence). V was clipped by 3 bases and J by 3 bases; unmatched bases: 4. The CDR3 is made up of 14 amino acids. The CDR3 DNA is TGTGCCAGTAGTATCCGGGACAGAGACTATGGCTACACCTTC. This codes for CASSIRDRDYGYTF. The full variable domain, completed using reference TRBV19 and TRBJ1-2, is DGGITQSPKYLFRKEGQNVTLSCEQNLNHDAMYWYRQDPGQGLRLIYYSQIVNDFQKGDIAEGYSVSREKKESFPLTVTSAQKNPTAFYLCASSIRDRDYGYTFGSGTRLTVV.

J is TRBJ1-2 and V is TRBV5-1, with TRBD1 as a possible D gene (5 bases). This CDR3 region has 13 residues. Germline V gene data show CDR1 as SGHRS and CDR2 as YFSETQ. The V and J ends lost 2 bases and 6 bases respectively, with 11 bases between them. DNA of the CDR3: TGCGCCAGCAGCTTCGACAGTTATAATGGCTACACCTTC. Translated, it gives CASSFDSYNGYTF.

The chain couples TRBV11-3 to TRBJ2-1; 7 bases match TRBD2. The V gene end was trimmed by 4 bases and the J gene end by 6 bases; junction bases not matched to a gene: 12. Germline CDR1 reads SGHNT; CDR2 reads YENEEA. The CDR3 has 16 residues. The CDR3 sequence: CASSSGTISPINEQFF. CDR3 nucleotides: TGTGCCAGCAGCTCCGGGACTATTTCTCCCATCAATGAGCAGTTCTTC.

This clone was observed once. The chain joins TRBV5-4 to TRBJ1-1; perhaps TRBD1 as D (6 bases). Trimming took off 2 bases at V and 4 bases at J, with 12 bases between the two ends. Germline-derived CDR1 and CDR2 are SGHNT and YYREEE (reference sequence). This CDR3 is 14 amino acids long. CDR3 region: CASSFPGGRTEAFF. The CDR3 DNA follows: TGTGCCAGCAGCTTCCCGGGGGGGCGCACTGAAGCTTTCTTT. The full variable domain, in which reference TRBV5-4 and TRBJ1-1 provide the parts outside the CDR3, is ETGVTQSPTHLIKTRGQQVTLRCSSQSGHNTVSWYQQALGQGPQFIFQYYREEENGRGNFPPRFSGLQFPNYSSELNVNALELDDSALYLCASSFPGGRTEAFFGQGTRLTVV.

J is TRBJ2-7 and V is TRBV27; 8 positions match TRBD1. The ends lost 8 bases at V and 7 bases at J; junction bases unmatched: 16. The CDR3 runs to 15 residues. Germline loops: CDR1 MNHEY, CDR2 SMNVEV (reference sequence). The chain's CDR3 is CASGTLRDRPSEQYF. CDR3 in DNA: TGTGCCAGCGGGACTTTACGGGACAGGCCTTCGGAGCAGTACTTC.

V gene TRBV7-9 combines with J gene TRBJ2-2; TRBD1 matches at 7 bases. The germline V gene has CDR1 SEHNR and CDR2 FQNEAQ (reference sequence). J was trimmed by 7 bases and V by 4 bases; bases with no gene match: 9. The CDR3 runs to 15 residues. In DNA, the CDR3 is TGTGCCAGCAGCTCGCTCCGGGACAGCCACGGGGAGCTGTTTTTT. It is translated as CASSSLRDSHGELFF. Full variable domain (outside the CDR3, taken from reference TRBV7-9 and TRBJ2-2): DTGVSQNPRHKITKRGQNVTFRCDPISEHNRLYWYRQTLGQGPEFLTYFQNEAQLEKSRLLSDRFSAERPKGSFSTLEIQRTEQGDSAMYLCASSSLRDSHGELFFGEGSRLTVL.

This clone was seen once. J is TRBJ1-1 and V is TRBV6-6, with 8 bases matching TRBD1. The CDR3 totals 15 residues. The V gene end was trimmed by 5 bases and the J gene end by 1 base; junction bases not matched to a gene: 6. CDR1 MNHNY and CDR2 SVGAGI come from the germline V gene (reference sequence). DNA for the CDR3: TGTGCCAGCAGTCCCAGACAGGGGTGGAACACTGAAGCTTTCTTT. Amino acid sequence: CASSPRQGWNTEAFF.

The chain employs TRBV7-2 and TRBJ2-7, with TRBD1 matching 9 bases. Unmatched junction bases numbered 7, after V lost 4 bases and J lost 6 bases. Germline CDR1 SGHTA, CDR2 FQGNSA. This CDR3 spans 14 amino acids. The CDR3 DNA is TGTGCCAGCAGCTCATACAGGGGGCCGGGCGAGCAGTACTTC. Translated: CASSSYRGPGEQYF.

This clone was seen just once. The J gene is TRBJ1-1, the V gene TRBV6-5, with D hard to call. Between the trimmed V and J ends, which lost 5 bases and 0 bases, there was a span of 10 bases. The CDR3 spans 14 residues. Per germline, CDR1 MNHEY and CDR2 SVGAGI. The CDR3 sequence is CASSPDTLNTEAFF. CDR3 DNA sequence: TGTGCCAGCAGTCCCGACACATTGAACACTGAAGCTTTCTTT.